This T cell receptor beta chain was recorded in a study of human T cells and chemical hapten exposure. Across the study: Per-sample TCR yield variation was attributed mainly to small pooled library volume differences.

One entry per CDR3 protein results from TCRdb running MiXCR on the RACE reads. The sample shows about 400,000 distinct CDR3 sequences, around 6% of them seen only once. At least ten counts were recorded for this clonotype. Sample time point: patch test 2, 6 weeks after DPC sensitization. Described treatment: therapeutic diphenylcyclopropenone sensitization with weekly scalp DPC. V lost 12 bases and J 2 bases, leaving 16 bases between the germline ends. Germline loops: CDR1 KGHDR, CDR2 SFDVKD. This CDR3 is 15 amino acids long. The sample consisted of whole blood, taken in connection with sensitization to the hapten diphenylcyclopropenone (DPC). The receptor was isolated from a woman between 18 and 30 years old with alopecia areata. Some clones in this sample may be carry-over from other donors' samples. The chain is built from TRBV24-1 and TRBJ2-6, with D perhaps TRBD1 (6 bases). CDR3 DNA: TGTGCCGCACAGGGTAACTGGCCTGGGGCCAACGTCCTGACTTTC. Its protein is CAAQGNWPGANVLTF.